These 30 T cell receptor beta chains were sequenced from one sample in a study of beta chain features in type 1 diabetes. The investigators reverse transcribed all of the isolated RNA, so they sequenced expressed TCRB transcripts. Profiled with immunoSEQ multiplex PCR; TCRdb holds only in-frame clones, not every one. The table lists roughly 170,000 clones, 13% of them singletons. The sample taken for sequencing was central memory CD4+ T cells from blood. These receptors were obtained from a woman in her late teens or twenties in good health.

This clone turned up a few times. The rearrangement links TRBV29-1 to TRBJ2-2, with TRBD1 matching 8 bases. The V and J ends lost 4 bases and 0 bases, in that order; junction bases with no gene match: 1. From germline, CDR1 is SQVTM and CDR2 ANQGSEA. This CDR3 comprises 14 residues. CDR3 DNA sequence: TGCAGCGTTGGGACAGGGTCGAACACCGGGGAGCTGTTTTTT. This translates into CSVGTGSNTGELFF.

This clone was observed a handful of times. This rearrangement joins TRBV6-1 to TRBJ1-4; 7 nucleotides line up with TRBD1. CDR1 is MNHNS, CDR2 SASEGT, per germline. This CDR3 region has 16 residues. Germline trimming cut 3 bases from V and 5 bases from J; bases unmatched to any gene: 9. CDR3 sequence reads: CASSDWGTAENEKLFF. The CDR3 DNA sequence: TGTGCCAGCAGTGACTGGGGGACAGCTGAAAATGAAAAACTGTTTTTT.

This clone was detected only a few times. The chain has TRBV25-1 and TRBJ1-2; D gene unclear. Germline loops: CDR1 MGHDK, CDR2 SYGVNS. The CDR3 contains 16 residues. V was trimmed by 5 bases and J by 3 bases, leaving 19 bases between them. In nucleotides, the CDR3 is TGTGCCAGCAGTTCAAACGGGGTTCGAGGAGACTATGGCTACACCTTC. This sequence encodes CASSSNGVRGDYGYTF.

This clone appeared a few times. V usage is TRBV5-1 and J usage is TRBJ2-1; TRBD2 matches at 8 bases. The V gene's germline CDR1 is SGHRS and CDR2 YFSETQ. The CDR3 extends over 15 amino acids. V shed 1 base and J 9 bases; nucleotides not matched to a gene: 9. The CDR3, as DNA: TGCGCCAGCAGCTTGACGGAGCGGGAGAGGTCTGAGCAGTTCTTC. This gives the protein CASSLTERERSEQFF. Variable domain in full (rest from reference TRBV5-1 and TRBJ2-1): KAGVTQTPRYLIKTRGQQVTLSCSPISGHRSVSWYQQTPGQGLQFLFEYFSETQRNKGNFPGRFSGRQFSNSRSEMNVSTLELGDSALYLCASSLTERERSEQFFGPGTRLTVL.

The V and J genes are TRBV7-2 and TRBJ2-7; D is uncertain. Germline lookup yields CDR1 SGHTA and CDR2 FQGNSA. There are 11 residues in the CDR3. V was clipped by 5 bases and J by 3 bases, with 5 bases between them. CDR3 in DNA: TGTGCCAGCAGCGCACTCTACGAGCAGTACTTC. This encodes CASSALYEQYF.

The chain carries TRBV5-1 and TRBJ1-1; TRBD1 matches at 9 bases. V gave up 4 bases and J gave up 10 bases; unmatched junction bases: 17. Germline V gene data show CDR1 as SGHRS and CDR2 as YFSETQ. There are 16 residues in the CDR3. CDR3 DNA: TGCGCCAGCAGCAACGGACAGGGGAACCTTGTAGGGGGAGCTTTCTTT. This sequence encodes CASSNGQGNLVGGAFF.

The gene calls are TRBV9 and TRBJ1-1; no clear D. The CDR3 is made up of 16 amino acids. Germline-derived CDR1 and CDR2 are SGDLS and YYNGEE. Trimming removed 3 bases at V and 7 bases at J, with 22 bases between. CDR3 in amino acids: CASSASPLEGVGEAFF. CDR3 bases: TGTGCCAGCAGCGCGAGCCCCTTGGAGGGCGTCGGTGAAGCTTTCTTT.

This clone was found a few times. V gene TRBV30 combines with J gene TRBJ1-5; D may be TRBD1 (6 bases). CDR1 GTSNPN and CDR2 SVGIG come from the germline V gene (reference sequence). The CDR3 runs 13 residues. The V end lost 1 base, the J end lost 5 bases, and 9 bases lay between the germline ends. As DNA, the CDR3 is TGTGCCTGGAGTGCCCGACAGGATCAGCCCCAGCATTTT. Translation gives CAWSARQDQPQHF.

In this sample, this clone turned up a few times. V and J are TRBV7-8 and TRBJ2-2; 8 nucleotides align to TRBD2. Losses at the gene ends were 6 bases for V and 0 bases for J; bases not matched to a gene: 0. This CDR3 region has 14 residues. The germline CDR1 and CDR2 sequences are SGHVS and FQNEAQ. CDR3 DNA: TGTGCCAGCAGTAGCGGGACGAACACCGGGGAGCTGTTTTTT. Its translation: CASSSGTNTGELFF.

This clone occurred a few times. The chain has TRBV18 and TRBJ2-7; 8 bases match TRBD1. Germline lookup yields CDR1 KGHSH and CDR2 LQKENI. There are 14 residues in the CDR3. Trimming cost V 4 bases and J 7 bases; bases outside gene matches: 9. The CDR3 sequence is CASSLPDRGLEQYF. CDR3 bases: TGTGCCAGCTCACTTCCAGACAGGGGCCTAGAGCAGTACTTC. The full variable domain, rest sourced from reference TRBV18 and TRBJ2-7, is NAGVMQNPRHLVRRRGQEARLRCSPMKGHSHVYWYRQLPEEGLKFMVYLQKENIIDESGMPKERFSAEFPKEGPSILRIQQVVRGDSAAYFCASSLPDRGLEQYFGPGTRLTVT.

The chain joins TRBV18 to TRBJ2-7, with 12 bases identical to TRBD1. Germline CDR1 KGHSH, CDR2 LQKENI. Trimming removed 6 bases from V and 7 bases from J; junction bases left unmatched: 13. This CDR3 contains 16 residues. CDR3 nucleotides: TGTGCCAGCTCCCTCAAAGGGACAGGGGGCTTTTGGGAGCAGTACTTC. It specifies CASSLKGTGGFWEQYF.

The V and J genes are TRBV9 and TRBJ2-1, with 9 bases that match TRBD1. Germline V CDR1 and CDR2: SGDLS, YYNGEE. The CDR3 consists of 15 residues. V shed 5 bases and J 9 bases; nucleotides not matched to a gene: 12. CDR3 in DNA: TGTGCCAGCAGTGCCGGGACAGGGCCCTCGGGTGAGCAGTTCTTC. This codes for CASSAGTGPSGEQFF.

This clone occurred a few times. The CDR3 region is CASSLSRTVMNTEAFF. The CDR3 DNA reads TGTGCCAGCAGTTTATCCCGGACAGTGATGAACACTGAAGCTTTCTTT. The chain uses TRBV28 and TRBJ1-1, with D perhaps matching TRBD1 (6 bases). Germline CDR1 is MDHEN and CDR2 is SYDVKM. Deletions cut 1 base from V and 0 bases from J, with 12 bases between. The CDR3 runs to 16 residues.

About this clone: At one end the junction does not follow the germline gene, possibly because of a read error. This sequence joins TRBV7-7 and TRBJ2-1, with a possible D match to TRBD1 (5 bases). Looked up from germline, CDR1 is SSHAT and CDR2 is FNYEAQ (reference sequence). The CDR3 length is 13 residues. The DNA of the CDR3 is TGTGCTAGCAGCCCAGACAGAGACAATGAGCAGTTCTTC. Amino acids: CASSPDRDNEQFF.

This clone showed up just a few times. The CDR3 DNA reads as TGTGCCAGCAGCTTAGCGCATCTCGGGAGCAGAGAGACCCAGTACTTC. Residues: CASSLAHLGSRETQYF. The V and J genes are TRBV7-6 and TRBJ2-5; weak D call: TRBD2 (6 bases). V lost 0 bases to trimming and J lost 4 bases, with 15 bases between them. Germline V CDR1 and CDR2: SGHVS, FNYEAQ. The CDR3 totals 16 residues.

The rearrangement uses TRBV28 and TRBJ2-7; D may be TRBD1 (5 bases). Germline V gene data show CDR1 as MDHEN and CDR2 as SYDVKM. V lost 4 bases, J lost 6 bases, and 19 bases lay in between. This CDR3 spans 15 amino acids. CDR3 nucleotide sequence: TGTGCCAGCAGTTCCCTCCCGGTTTCAAGGGGCGAGCAGTACTTC. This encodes CASSSLPVSRGEQYF.

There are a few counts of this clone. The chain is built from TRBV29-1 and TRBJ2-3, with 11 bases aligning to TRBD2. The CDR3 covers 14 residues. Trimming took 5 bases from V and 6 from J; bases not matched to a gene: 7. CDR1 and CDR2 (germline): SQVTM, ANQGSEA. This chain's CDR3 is CSVMTSGNVDTQYF. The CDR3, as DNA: TGCAGCGTTATGACTAGCGGGAATGTCGATACGCAGTATTTT.

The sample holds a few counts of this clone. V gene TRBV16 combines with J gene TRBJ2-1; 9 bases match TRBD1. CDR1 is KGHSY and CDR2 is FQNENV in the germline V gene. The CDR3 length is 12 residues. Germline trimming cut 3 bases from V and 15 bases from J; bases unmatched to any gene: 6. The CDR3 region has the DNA TGTGCCAGCAGCCATCCCGGGACAGGGCTGTTCTTC. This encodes CASSHPGTGLFF.

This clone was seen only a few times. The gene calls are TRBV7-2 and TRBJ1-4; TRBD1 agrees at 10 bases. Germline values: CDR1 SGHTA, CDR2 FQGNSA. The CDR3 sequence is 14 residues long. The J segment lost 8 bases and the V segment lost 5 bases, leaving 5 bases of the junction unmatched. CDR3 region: CASSRRQGAEKLFF. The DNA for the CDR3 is TGTGCCAGCAGCCGACGACAGGGGGCGGAAAAACTGTTTTTT.

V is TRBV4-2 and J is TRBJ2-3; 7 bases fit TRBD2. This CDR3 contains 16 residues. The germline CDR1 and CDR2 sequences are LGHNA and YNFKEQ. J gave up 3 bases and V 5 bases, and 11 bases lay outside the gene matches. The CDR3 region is CASSSPASGYTDTQYF. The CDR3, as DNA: TGTGCCAGCAGCTCCCCCGCTAGCGGTTATACAGATACGCAGTATTTT.

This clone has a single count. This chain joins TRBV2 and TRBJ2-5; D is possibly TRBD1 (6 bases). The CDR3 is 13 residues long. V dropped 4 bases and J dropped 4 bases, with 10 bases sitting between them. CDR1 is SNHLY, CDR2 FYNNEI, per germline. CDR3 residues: CASSVLGGETQYF. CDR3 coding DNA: TGTGCCAGCAGTGTTCTAGGGGGAGAGACCCAGTACTTC.

CDR3 sequence (DNA): TGTGCCTGGAGGGTGGGCGCATACCAAGAGACCCAGTACTTC. Translated, it gives CAWRVGAYQETQYF. The chain recombines TRBV30 with TRBJ2-5; D is undetermined. This CDR3 is built from 14 residues. Germline CDR1 GTSNPN, CDR2 SVGIG (reference sequence). Trimming cost V 3 bases and J 0 bases, with 11 bases left between them.

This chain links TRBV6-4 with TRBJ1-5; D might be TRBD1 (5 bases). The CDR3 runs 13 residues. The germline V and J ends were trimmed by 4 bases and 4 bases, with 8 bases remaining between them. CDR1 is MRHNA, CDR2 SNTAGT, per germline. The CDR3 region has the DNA TGTGCCAGCAGTGCGCAGGGTAATCAGCCCCAGCATTTT. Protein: CASSAQGNQPQHF.

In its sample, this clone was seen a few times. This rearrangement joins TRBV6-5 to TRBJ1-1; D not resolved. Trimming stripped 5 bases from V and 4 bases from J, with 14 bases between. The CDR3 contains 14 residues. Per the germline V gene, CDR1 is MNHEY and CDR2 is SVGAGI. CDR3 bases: TGTGCCAGCAGTGCCGGCGGCGACCTCACTGAAGCTTTCTTT. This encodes CASSAGGDLTEAFF.

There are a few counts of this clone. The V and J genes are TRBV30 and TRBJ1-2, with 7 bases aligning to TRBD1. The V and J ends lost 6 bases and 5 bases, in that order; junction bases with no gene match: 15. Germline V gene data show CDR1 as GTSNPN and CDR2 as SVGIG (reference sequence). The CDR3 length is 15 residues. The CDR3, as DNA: TGTGCCTGCACCGGGACAGCCAGTCCGTGGTATGGCTACACCTTC. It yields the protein CACTGTASPWYGYTF.

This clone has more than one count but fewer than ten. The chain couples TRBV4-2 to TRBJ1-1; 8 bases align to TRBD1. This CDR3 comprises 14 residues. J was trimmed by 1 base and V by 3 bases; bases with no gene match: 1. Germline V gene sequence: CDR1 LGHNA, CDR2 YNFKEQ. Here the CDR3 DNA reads TGTGCCAGCAGCCAGGGACAGGCGAACACTGAAGCTTTCTTT. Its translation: CASSQGQANTEAFF.

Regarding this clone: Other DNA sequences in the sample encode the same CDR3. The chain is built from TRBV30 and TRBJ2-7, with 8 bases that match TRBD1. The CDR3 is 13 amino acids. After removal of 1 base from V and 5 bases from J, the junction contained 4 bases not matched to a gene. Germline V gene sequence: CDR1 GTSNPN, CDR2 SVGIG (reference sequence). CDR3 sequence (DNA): TGTGCCTGGAGTGGACAGGGGAATCACGAGCAGTACTTC. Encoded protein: CAWSGQGNHEQYF.

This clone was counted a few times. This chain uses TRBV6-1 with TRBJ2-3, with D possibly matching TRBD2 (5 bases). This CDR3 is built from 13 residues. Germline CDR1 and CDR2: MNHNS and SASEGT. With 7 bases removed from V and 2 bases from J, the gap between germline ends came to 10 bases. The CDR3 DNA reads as TGTGCCAGCAACGGCGGGCTCACAGATACGCAGTATTTT. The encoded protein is CASNGGLTDTQYF.

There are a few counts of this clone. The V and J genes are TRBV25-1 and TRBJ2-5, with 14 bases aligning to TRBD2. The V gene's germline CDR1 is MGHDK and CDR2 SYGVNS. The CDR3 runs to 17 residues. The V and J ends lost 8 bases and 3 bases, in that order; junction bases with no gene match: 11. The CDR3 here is CASSQGTSGSTKETQYF. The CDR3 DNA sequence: TGTGCCAGCTCCCAGGGGACTAGCGGGAGTACAAAAGAGACCCAGTACTTC.

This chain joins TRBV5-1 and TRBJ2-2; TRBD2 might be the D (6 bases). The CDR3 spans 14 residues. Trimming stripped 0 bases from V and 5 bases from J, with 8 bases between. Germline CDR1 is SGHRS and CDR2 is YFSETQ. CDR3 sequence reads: CASSLGLETGELFF. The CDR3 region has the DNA TGCGCCAGCAGCTTGGGACTAGAGACCGGGGAGCTGTTTTTT.